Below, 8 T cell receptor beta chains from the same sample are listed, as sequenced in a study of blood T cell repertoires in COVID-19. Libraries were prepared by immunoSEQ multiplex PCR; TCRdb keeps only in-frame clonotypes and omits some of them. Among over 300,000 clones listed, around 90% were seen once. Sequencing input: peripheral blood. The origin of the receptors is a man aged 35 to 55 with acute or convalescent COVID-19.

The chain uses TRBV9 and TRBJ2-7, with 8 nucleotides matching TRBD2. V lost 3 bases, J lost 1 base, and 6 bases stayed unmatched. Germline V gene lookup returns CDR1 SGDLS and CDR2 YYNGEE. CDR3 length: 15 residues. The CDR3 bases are TGTGCCAGCAGCGCACAGCGGGGGACTTCCTACGAGCAGTACTTC. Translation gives CASSAQRGTSYEQYF.

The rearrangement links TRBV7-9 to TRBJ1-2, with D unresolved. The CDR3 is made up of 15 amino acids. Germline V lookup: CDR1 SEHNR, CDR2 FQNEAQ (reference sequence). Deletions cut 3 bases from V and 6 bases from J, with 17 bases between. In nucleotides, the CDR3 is TGTGCCAGCAGCTTTTATACGGACGGGAGAGATGGCTACACCTTC. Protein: CASSFYTDGRDGYTF.

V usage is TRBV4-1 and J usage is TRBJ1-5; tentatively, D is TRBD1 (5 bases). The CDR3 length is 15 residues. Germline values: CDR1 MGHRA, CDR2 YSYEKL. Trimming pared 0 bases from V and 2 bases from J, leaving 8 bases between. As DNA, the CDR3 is TGCGCCAGCAGCCAAGAACGGGGGGGCAATCAGCCCCAGCATTTT. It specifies CASSQERGGNQPQHF.

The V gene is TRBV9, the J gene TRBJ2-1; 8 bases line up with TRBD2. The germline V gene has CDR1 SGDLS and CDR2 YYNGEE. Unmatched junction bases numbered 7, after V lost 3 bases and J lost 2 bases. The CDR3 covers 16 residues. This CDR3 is CASSAPGLGPYNEQFF. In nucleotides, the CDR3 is TGTGCCAGCAGCGCACCGGGACTAGGGCCCTACAATGAGCAGTTCTTC. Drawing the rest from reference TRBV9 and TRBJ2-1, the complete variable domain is DSGVTQTPKHLITATGQRVTLRCSPRSGDLSVYWYQQSLDQGLQFLIQYYNGEERAKGNILERFSAQQFPDLHSELNLSSLELGDSALYFCASSAPGLGPYNEQFFGPGTRLTVL.

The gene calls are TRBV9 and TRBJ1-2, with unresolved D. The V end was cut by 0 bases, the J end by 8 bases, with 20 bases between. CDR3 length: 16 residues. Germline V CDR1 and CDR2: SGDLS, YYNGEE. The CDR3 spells CASSVVVGRQPGGYTF. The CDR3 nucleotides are TGTGCCAGCAGCGTAGTAGTGGGCCGGCAGCCCGGCGGCTACACCTTC. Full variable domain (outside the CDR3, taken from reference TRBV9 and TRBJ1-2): DSGVTQTPKHLITATGQRVTLRCSPRSGDLSVYWYQQSLDQGLQFLIQYYNGEERAKGNILERFSAQQFPDLHSELNLSSLELGDSALYFCASSVVVGRQPGGYTFGSGTRLTVV.

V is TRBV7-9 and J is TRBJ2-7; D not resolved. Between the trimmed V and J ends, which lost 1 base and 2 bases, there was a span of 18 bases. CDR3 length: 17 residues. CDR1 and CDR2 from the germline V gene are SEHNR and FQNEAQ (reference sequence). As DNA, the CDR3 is TGTGCCAGCAGCTTAGGAGGCCCTTTTTCGGCCCCCTACGAGCAGTACTTC. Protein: CASSLGGPFSAPYEQYF. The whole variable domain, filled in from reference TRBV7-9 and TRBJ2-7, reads DTGVSQNPRHKITKRGQNVTFRCDPISEHNRLYWYRQTLGQGPEFLTYFQNEAQLEKSRLLSDRFSAERPKGSFSTLEIQRTEQGDSAMYLCASSLGGPFSAPYEQYFGPGTRLTVT.

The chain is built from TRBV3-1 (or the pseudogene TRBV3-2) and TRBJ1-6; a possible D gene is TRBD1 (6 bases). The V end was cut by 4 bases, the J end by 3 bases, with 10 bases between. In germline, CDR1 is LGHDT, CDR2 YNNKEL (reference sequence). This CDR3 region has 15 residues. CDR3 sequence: CASSPTGNYNSPLHF. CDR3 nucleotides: TGTGCCAGCAGCCCAACAGGGAACTATAATTCACCCCTCCACTTT.

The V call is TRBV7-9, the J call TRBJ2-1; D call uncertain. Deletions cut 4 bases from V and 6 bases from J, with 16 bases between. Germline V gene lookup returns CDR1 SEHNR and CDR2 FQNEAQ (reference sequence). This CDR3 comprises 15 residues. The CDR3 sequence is CASSSRRQARNEQFF. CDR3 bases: TGTGCCAGCAGCTCCCGCAGACAAGCTCGCAATGAGCAGTTCTTC.